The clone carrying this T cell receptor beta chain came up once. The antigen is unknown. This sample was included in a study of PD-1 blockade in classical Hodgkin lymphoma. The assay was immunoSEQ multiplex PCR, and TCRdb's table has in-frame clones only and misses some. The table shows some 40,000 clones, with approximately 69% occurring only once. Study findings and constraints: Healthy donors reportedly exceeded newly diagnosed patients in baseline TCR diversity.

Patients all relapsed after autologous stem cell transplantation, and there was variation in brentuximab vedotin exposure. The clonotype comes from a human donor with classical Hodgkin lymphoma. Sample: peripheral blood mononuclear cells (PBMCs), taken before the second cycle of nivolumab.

In nucleotides, the CDR3 is TGTGCCAGCAGCCTGGACAGGAATACCTATGGCTACACCTTC. Its protein is CASSLDRNTYGYTF. J is TRBJ1-2 and V is TRBV7-2; 7 positions match TRBD1. The CDR3 spans 14 residues. CDR1 and CDR2 (germline): SGHTA, FQGNSA. Unmatched junction bases numbered 7, after V lost 5 bases and J lost 4 bases. Variable domain in full (rest from reference TRBV7-2 and TRBJ1-2): GAGVSQSPSNKVTEKGKDVELRCDPISGHTALYWYRQSLGQGLEFLIYFQGNSAPDKSGLPSDRFSAERTGGSVSTLTIQRTQQEDSAVYLCASSLDRNTYGYTFGSGTRLTVV.